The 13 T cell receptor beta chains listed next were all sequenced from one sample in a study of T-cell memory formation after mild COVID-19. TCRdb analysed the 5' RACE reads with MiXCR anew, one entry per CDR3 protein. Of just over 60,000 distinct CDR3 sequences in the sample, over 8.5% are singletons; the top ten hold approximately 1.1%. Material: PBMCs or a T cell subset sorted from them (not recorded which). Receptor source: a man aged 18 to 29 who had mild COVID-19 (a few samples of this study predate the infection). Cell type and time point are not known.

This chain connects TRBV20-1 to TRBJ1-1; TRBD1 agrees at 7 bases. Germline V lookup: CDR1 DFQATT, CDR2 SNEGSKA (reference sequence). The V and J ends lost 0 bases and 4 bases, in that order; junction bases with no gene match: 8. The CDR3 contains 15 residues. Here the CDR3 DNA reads TGCAGTGCTAGAGATGCCGACAGGGAAGGCACTGAAGCTTTCTTT. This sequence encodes CSARDADREGTEAFF.

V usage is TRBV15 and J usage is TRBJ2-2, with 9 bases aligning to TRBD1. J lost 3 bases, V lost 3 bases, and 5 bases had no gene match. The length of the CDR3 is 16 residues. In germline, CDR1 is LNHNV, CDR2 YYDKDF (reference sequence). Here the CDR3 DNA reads TGTGCCACCAGCAGTACAGGGGGCAGGGACACCGGGGAGCTGTTTTTT. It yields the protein CATSSTGGRDTGELFF.

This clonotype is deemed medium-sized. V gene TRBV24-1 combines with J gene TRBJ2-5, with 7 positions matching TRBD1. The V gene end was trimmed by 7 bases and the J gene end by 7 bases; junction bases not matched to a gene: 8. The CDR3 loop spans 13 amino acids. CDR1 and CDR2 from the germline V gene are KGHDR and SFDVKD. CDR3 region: CATRQGSVGTQYF. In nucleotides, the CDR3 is TGTGCCACCAGACAGGGGAGTGTCGGGACCCAGTACTTC.

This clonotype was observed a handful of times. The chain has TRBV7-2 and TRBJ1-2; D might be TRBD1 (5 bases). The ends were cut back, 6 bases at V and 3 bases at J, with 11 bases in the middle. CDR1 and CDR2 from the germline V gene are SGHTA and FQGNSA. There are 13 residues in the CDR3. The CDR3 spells CASSPGRYYGYTF. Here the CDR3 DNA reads TGTGCCAGCAGTCCAGGGAGATACTATGGCTACACCTTC.

CDR3 sequence (DNA): TGTGCCAGCAGCCAAACGGGACTAGCGAAGCCCAATGAGCAGTTCTTC. This gives the protein CASSQTGLAKPNEQFF. This sequence joins TRBV3-1 and TRBJ2-1; 10 bases are shared with TRBD2. From germline, CDR1 is LGHDT and CDR2 YNNKEL (reference sequence). The CDR3 extends over 16 amino acids. J was trimmed by 6 bases and V by 2 bases; bases with no gene match: 7.

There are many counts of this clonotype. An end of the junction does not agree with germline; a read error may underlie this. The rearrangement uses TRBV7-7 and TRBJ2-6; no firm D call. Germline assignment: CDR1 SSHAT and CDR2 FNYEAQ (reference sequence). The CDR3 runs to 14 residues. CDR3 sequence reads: CASSASSGANVLTF. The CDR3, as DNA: TGTGCTAGCAGCGCGTCCTCTGGGGCCAACGTCCTGACTTTC.

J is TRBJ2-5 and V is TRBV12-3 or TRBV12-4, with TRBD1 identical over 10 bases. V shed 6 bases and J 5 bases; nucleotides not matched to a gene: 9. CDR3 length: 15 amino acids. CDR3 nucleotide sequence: TGTGCCAGCAGATCCAGGACAGGGGGAGTGGAGACCCAGTACTTC. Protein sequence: CASRSRTGGVETQYF.

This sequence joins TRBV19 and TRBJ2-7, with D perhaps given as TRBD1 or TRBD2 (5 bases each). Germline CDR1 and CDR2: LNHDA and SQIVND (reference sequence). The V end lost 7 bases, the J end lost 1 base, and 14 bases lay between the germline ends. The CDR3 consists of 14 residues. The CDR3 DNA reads TGTGCCAGTACCGACCGGGACGGATCCTACGAGCAGTACTTC. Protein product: CASTDRDGSYEQYF.

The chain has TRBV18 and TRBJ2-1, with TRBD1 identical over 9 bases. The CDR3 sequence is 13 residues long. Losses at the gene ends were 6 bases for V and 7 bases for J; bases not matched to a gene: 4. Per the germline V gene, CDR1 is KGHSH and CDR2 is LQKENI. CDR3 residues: CASSGQGWNEQFF. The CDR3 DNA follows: TGTGCCAGCTCGGGACAGGGCTGGAATGAGCAGTTCTTC.

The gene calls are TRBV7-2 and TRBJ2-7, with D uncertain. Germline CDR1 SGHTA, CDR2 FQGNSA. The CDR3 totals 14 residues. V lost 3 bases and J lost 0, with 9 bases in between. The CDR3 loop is CASSLSGASYEQYF. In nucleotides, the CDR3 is TGTGCCAGCAGCTTGTCAGGTGCCTCCTACGAGCAGTACTTC.

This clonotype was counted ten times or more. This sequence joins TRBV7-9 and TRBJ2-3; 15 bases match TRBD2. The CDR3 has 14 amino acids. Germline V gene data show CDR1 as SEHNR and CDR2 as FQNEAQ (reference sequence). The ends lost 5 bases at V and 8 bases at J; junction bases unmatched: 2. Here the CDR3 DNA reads TGTGCCAGCAGCAGGACTAGCGGGGGGGTTACGCAGTATTTT. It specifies CASSRTSGGVTQYF.

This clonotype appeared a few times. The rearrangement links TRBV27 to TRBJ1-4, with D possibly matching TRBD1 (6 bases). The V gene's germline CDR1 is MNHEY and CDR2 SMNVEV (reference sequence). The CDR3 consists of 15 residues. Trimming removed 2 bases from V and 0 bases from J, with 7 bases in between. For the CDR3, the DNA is TGTGCCAGCAGTTTAAAGGGGGCAACTAATGAAAAACTGTTTTTT. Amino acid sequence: CASSLKGATNEKLFF.

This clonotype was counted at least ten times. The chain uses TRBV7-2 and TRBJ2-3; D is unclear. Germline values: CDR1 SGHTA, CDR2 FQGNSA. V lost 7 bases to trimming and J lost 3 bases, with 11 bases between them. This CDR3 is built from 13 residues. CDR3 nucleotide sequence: TGTGCCAGCACCCTAGGCGGTACAGATACGCAGTATTTT. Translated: CASTLGGTDTQYF.